Included here is one T cell receptor (beta chain) sequence, with context. The antigen remains unidentified. CD45RO-CCR7+CD27+CD95- characterized naive CD8+ T cells. The sample is drawn from a study of CXCR3-negative and CXCR3-positive naive CD8 T cells. The overall study: Each library held about 1.5 +/- 0.3 million TRB reads, approximately 130 million in total.

General observations from the study: CD5 surface expression was similar among naive subsets, and TCR strength was estimated by inference from TRB CDR3 properties.

The TRB libraries of cDNA were built by UMI-labeled 5' RACE. No DNA is given; TCRdb re-called the 5' RACE reads and lists each CDR3 protein once. Seen in this sample are 100,000 to 150,000 distinct CDR3 sequences; the ten most common clones hold 0.49%. The germline gives CDR1 SGHDT, CDR2 YYEEEE. The CDR3 sequence is 13 residues long. V gene TRBV5-6 combines with J gene TRBJ2-1; TCRdb outputs TRBD1, but without DNA this stays unchecked. The sample was naive CXCR3- CD8+ T cells from blood. As for subset: CD45RO-CCR7+CD27+CD95- naive CD8+ T cells lacking CXCR3 (TNR3-). The receptor was isolated from a human donor in good health. Some clones in this sample may be carry-over from other donors' samples. This chain's CDR3 is CASSFAGTNEQFF.